This TCR beta chain was recorded in a study of cytomegalovirus exposure and HLA in healthy donors. The study's findings and limits: The study flagged some 170 TCR beta chains as cytomegalovirus-associated.

Repertoires were generated with immunoSEQ multiplex PCR, while TCRdb's copy carries only in-frame clones and drops some. The sample records roughly 190,000 clones, approximately 86% being singletons. Germline CDR1 is MDHEN and CDR2 is SYDVKM. CDR3 length: 17 residues. Trimming cost V 4 bases and J 4 bases, with 22 bases left between them. These donors were members of the roughly 120-subject validation cohort, a group separate from the roughly 670-subject first cohort. Turning to this clone: Its specificity is unknown.

The chain links TRBV28 to TRBJ2-5; TRBD1 is a possible D gene (6 bases). Specimen: PBMCs. This receptor was taken from a man younger than 40 in good health and CMV-seropositive. CDR3 in DNA: TGTGCCAGCAGTTCGGGCAGGGGCCTTCTAGGGGGAGAGACCCAGTACTTC. Translating it yields CASSSGRGLLGGETQYF.